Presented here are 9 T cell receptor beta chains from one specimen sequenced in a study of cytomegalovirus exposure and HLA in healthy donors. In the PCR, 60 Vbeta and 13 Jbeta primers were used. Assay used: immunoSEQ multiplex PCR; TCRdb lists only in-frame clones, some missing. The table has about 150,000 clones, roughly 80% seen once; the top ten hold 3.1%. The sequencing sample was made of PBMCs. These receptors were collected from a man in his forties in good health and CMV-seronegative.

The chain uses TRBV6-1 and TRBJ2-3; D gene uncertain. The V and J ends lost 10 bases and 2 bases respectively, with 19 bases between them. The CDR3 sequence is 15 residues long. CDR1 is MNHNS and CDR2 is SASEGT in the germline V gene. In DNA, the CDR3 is TGTGCCATCCCCACAGCATGGTCGGACACAGATACGCAGTATTTT. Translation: CAIPTAWSDTDTQYF.

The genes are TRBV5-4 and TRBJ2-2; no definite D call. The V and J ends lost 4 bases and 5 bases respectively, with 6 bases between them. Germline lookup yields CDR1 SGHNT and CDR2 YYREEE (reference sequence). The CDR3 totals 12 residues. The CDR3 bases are TGTGCCAGCAGCCGGAGTACCGGGGAGCTGTTTTTT. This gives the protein CASSRSTGELFF. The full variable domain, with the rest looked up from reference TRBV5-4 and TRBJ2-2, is ETGVTQSPTHLIKTRGQQVTLRCSSQSGHNTVSWYQQALGQGPQFIFQYYREEENGRGNFPPRFSGLQFPNYSSELNVNALELDDSALYLCASSRSTGELFFGEGSRLTVL.

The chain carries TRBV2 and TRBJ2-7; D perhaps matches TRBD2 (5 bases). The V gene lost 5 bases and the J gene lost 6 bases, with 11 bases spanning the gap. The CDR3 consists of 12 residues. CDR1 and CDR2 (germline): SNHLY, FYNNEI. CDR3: CASSLAASEQYF. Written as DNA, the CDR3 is TGTGCCAGCAGTCTAGCCGCGTCCGAGCAGTACTTC.

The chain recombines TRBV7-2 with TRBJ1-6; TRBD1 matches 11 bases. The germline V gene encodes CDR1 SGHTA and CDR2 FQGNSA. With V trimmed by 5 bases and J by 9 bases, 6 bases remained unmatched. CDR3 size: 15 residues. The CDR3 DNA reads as TGTGCCAGCAGCAGGACCGGGACAGGGGGTTCACCCCTCCACTTT. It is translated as CASSRTGTGGSPLHF.

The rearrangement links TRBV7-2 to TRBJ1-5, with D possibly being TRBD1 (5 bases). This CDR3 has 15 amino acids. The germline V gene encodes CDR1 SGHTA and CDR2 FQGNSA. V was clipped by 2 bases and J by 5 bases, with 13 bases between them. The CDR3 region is CASSLSRTTDQPQHF. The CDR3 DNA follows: TGTGCCAGCAGCTTATCGCGGACAACAGATCAGCCCCAGCATTTT.

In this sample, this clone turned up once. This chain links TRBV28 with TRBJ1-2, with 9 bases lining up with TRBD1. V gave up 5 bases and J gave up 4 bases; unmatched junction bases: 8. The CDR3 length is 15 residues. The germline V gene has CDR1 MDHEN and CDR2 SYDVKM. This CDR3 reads CASSVTGTGSYGYTF. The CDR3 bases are TGTGCCAGCAGTGTGACCGGGACAGGGTCCTATGGCTACACCTTC.

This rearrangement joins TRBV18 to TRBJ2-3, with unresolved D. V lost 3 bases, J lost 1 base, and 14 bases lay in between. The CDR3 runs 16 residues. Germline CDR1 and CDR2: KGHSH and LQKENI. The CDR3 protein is CASSPSLVAGTDTQYF. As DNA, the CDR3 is TGTGCCAGCTCACCCTCTCTAGTGGCGGGCACAGATACGCAGTATTTT.

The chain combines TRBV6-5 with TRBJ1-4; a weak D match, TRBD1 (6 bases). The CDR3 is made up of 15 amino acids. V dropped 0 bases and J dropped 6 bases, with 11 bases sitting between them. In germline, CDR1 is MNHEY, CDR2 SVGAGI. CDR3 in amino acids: CASSYSGGPDEKLFF. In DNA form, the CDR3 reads TGTGCCAGCAGTTACTCAGGGGGTCCCGATGAAAAACTGTTTTTT.

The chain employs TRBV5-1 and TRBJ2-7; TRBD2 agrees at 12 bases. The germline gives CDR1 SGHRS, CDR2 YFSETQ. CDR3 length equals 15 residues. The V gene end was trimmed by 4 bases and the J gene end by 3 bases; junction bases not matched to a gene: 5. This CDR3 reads CASSPGTSGYYEQYF. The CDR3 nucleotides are TGCGCCAGCAGCCCAGGGACTAGCGGGTACTACGAGCAGTACTTC.